This TCR beta chain comes out of a study of T cells in Graves' hyperthyroidism and ophthalmopathy. Diagnosis relied on clinical symptoms, serum thyroxine and TRAb, thyroid ultrasound and orbital computed tomography. This blood was taken when hyperthyroidism was first diagnosed, before any ophthalmopathy symptoms existed. The source material, RNA transcripts, was used to amplify TCR beta CDR3 regions. In the first-round RT-PCR of the TCR CDR3, the HTBI primer set was used. TCRdb ran MiXCR on the multiplex PCR reads and lists one entry per CDR3 protein. The sample yields a few hundred thousand distinct CDR3 sequences, 15% to 18% seen once. In regard to this clonotype: Its antigen is not known.

Germline lookup yields CDR1 SGHAT and CDR2 FQNNGV. The ends were cut back, 8 bases at V and 2 bases at J, with 16 bases in the middle. The CDR3 has 14 residues. The study, taken as a whole, reports: Most thyroid clonotypes with frequency above 0.001 were detected in blood.

The specimen sequenced was blood. This clonotype was obtained from a woman aged 18-29 years with Graves' hyperthyroidism that later progressed to Graves' ophthalmopathy. The chain joins TRBV11-2 to TRBJ2-7; TRBD1 is a possible D gene (5 bases). The CDR3 DNA follows: TGTGCCAGCGAATCGTGGGGCGGTACCTACGAGCAGTACTTC. This translates into CASESWGGTYEQYF.